The 21 T cell receptor beta chains reported below all come from one sample, sequenced in a study of shared clonotypes between healthy human individuals. The method was immunoSEQ multiplex PCR; TCRdb's version includes in-frame clones alone and lacks a portion of them. The table records about 2.5 million clones, just under 95% of them present only once. Sequences were obtained from naive CD4+ T cells from PBMCs. Specified subset: CD45RA+ positively selected. The receptor source for this set is a man younger than 35 in good health. Some clones in this sample may be carry-over from other donors' samples.

The CDR3 loop is CASSYSPREGEQFF. CDR3 DNA sequence: TGTGCCAGCAGTTATTCGCCGAGGGAAGGTGAGCAGTTCTTC. The chain carries TRBV11-2 and TRBJ2-1; D may be TRBD2 (5 bases). There are 14 residues in the CDR3. Germline CDR1 and CDR2: SGHAT and FQNNGV. Trimming pared 6 bases from V and 9 bases from J, leaving 18 bases between.

This clone was counted a single time. The J gene is TRBJ2-3, the V gene TRBV28; possible D gene TRBD2, 5 bases. Trimming took off 2 bases at V and 12 bases at J, with 18 bases between the two ends. The CDR3 is 14 residues long. Germline CDR1 is MDHEN and CDR2 is SYDVKM. This CDR3 reads CASSLRAPRTEQYF. Written as DNA, the CDR3 is TGTGCCAGCAGTTTAAGGGCGCCTCGGACTGAACAGTATTTT.

This rearrangement joins TRBV5-4 to TRBJ2-3; TRBD2 agrees at 7 bases. The CDR3 length is 13 residues. V was clipped by 7 bases and J by 2 bases; unmatched bases: 4. The germline gives CDR1 SGHNT, CDR2 YYREEE (reference sequence). As DNA, the CDR3 is TGTGCCAGCCAGAGCGGGATCACAGATACGCAGTATTTT. Translation gives CASQSGITDTQYF.

The V gene is TRBV6-6, the J gene TRBJ2-3, with 8 bases matching TRBD1. The CDR3 is 16 residues long. V gave up 7 bases and J gave up 2 bases; unmatched junction bases: 11. In germline, CDR1 is MNHNY, CDR2 SVGAGI (reference sequence). CDR3: CASKGTPGQVTDTQYF. The CDR3 region has the DNA TGTGCCAGCAAGGGAACACCGGGACAGGTCACAGATACGCAGTATTTT.

In regard to this clone: This CDR3 is also generated by other DNA sequences in the sample. The chain joins TRBV19 to TRBJ1-5; 8 bases are shared with TRBD1. Germline V CDR1 and CDR2: LNHDA, SQIVND (reference sequence). This CDR3 has 15 amino acids. Germline trimming cut 5 bases from V and 1 base from J; bases unmatched to any gene: 4. CDR3 region: CASSSGQGSNQPQHF. Written as DNA, the CDR3 is TGTGCCAGTAGTTCTGGACAGGGCAGCAATCAGCCCCAGCATTTT.

This clone appeared once. The V call is TRBV7-8, the J call TRBJ1-5; D call uncertain. Germline CDR1 and CDR2: SGHVS and FQNEAQ. CDR3 size: 15 residues. V was clipped by 7 bases and J by 3 bases, with 16 bases between them. The CDR3 spells CASNSLGGLNQPQHF. CDR3 bases: TGTGCCAGCAACAGCTTAGGCGGACTCAATCAGCCCCAGCATTTT.

The chain couples TRBV5-1 to TRBJ2-7, with TRBD2 matching over 9 bases. V shed 4 bases, J shed 6 bases, and the junction held 8 bases outside the gene matches. The CDR3 covers 14 residues. Germline-derived CDR1 and CDR2 are SGHRS and YFSETQ. The CDR3 nucleotides are TGCGCCAGCAGCCGAGATAGCGGGGGTCCCGAGCAGTACTTC. Protein product: CASSRDSGGPEQYF.

The chain has TRBV28 and TRBJ2-3; TRBD2 might be the D (5 bases). Trimming left V 2 bases short and J 6 bases short, with 12 bases between. This CDR3 has 14 residues. Germline V gene data show CDR1 as MDHEN and CDR2 as SYDVKM. The CDR3 protein is CASSLGSGRDTQYF. In DNA form, the CDR3 reads TGTGCCAGCAGTTTAGGCAGCGGACGGGATACGCAGTATTTT.

In regard to this clone: In the same sample, other DNA sequences code for this CDR3. The chain uses TRBV7-7 and TRBJ2-5, with TRBD1 matching over 10 bases. The V segment lost 5 bases and the J segment 5 bases; nucleotides outside the gene matches: 8. Looked up from germline, CDR1 is SSHAT and CDR2 is FNYEAQ (reference sequence). The CDR3 totals 15 residues. The CDR3 reads CASSRGTGEAETQYF. The CDR3 bases are TGTGCCAGCAGCCGCGGGACAGGGGAGGCGGAGACCCAGTACTTC.

This clone was seen just once. V and J are TRBV7-6 and TRBJ1-5, with D unresolved. From germline, CDR1 is SGHVS and CDR2 FNYEAQ. CDR3 length: 16 residues. Trimming left V 6 bases short and J 0 bases short, with 15 bases between. CDR3 coding DNA: TGTGCCAGCAGATATAATAGGCCGGGTAGCAATCAGCCCCAGCATTTT. It specifies CASRYNRPGSNQPQHF.

The chain joins TRBV28 to TRBJ2-2; D is possibly TRBD2 (5 bases). Germline values: CDR1 MDHEN, CDR2 SYDVKM. The CDR3 covers 16 residues. Deletions cut 3 bases from V and 5 bases from J, with 16 bases between. The CDR3 here is CASSFPPAVSTGELFF. In nucleotides, the CDR3 is TGTGCCAGCAGTTTTCCCCCAGCGGTATCGACCGGGGAGCTGTTTTTT. The whole variable domain, remainder taken from reference TRBV28 and TRBJ2-2, is DVKVTQSSRYLVKRTGEKVFLECVQDMDHENMFWYRQDPGLGLRLIYFSYDVKMKEKGDIPEGYSVSREKKERFSLILESASTNQTSMYLCASSFPPAVSTGELFFGEGSRLTVL.

This sequence joins TRBV4-3 and TRBJ2-4, with TRBD1 matching 8 bases. After removal of 0 bases from V and 1 base from J, the junction contained 5 bases not matched to a gene. CDR1 and CDR2 from the germline V gene are LGHNA and YSLEER. The CDR3 extends over 17 amino acids. In nucleotides, the CDR3 is TGCGCCAGCAGCCAAGACCCAGGGGGCCAGGCCAAAAACATTCAGTACTTC. Protein: CASSQDPGGQAKNIQYF.

The rearrangement joins TRBV5-4 to TRBJ2-2; TRBD1 matches at 7 bases. CDR1 and CDR2 from the germline V gene are SGHNT and YYREEE (reference sequence). V trimming: 4 bases; J trimming: 0 bases; junction bases outside the gene matches: 9. The CDR3 is 17 amino acids. CDR3 sequence (DNA): TGTGCCAGCAGCGGACGGTCGGGACAGTCGAACACCGGGGAGCTGTTTTTT. Encoded protein: CASSGRSGQSNTGELFF. The full variable domain, with the rest looked up from reference TRBV5-4 and TRBJ2-2, is ETGVTQSPTHLIKTRGQQVTLRCSSQSGHNTVSWYQQALGQGPQFIFQYYREEENGRGNFPPRFSGLQFPNYSSELNVNALELDDSALYLCASSGRSGQSNTGELFFGEGSRLTVL.

J is TRBJ1-2 and V is TRBV18, with unresolved D. CDR1 and CDR2 from the germline V gene are KGHSH and LQKENI. The CDR3 length is 15 residues. V lost 2 bases and J lost 2, with 12 bases in between. The DNA of the CDR3 is TGTGCCAGCTCACCATATCAAGAGGTGAACTATGGCTACACCTTC. It translates to CASSPYQEVNYGYTF. The whole variable domain, filled in from reference TRBV18 and TRBJ1-2, reads NAGVMQNPRHLVRRRGQEARLRCSPMKGHSHVYWYRQLPEEGLKFMVYLQKENIIDESGMPKERFSAEFPKEGPSILRIQQVVRGDSAAYFCASSPYQEVNYGYTFGSGTRLTVV.

The chain recombines TRBV2 with TRBJ2-1; tentatively, D is TRBD2 (6 bases). The CDR3 contains 13 residues. V dropped 8 bases and J dropped 5 bases, with 13 bases sitting between them. Germline V gene data show CDR1 as SNHLY and CDR2 as FYNNEI. The CDR3 DNA is TGTGCCAGCCGCGGTAGCGGAAACAATGAGCAGTTCTTC. Translation gives CASRGSGNNEQFF.

The chain carries TRBV7-9 and TRBJ2-7, with 7 bases aligning to TRBD1. Unmatched junction bases numbered 5, after V lost 1 base and J lost 5 bases. The CDR3 totals 14 residues. Germline CDR1 and CDR2: SEHNR and FQNEAQ (reference sequence). The CDR3 spells CASSLGQGFDEQYF. In DNA, the CDR3 is TGTGCCAGCAGCTTAGGACAGGGTTTCGACGAGCAGTACTTC.

V gene TRBV7-3 combines with J gene TRBJ2-1, with a weak D call TRBD2 (6 bases). Deletions cut 3 bases from V and 6 bases from J, with 12 bases between. Per germline, CDR1 SGHTA and CDR2 FQGTGA. The CDR3 loop spans 14 amino acids. CDR3 bases: TGTGCCAGCAGCTTCACGGGGGAAACCAATGAGCAGTTCTTC. Its protein product is CASSFTGETNEQFF.

The V and J genes are TRBV10-3 and TRBJ2-7; D is possibly TRBD2 (6 bases). The CDR3 is made up of 17 amino acids. V was clipped by 0 bases and J by 0 bases, with 15 bases between them. Germline V gene sequence: CDR1 ENHRY, CDR2 SYGVKD. CDR3 nucleotide sequence: TGTGCCATCAGTGAGTCCGTCGTTTTGGGAGGCTCCTACGAGCAGTACTTC. It is translated as CAISESVVLGGSYEQYF.

The V gene is TRBV10-1, the J gene TRBJ2-1; TRBD2 might be the D (5 bases). This CDR3 has 15 amino acids. Germline V gene lookup returns CDR1 WNHNN and CDR2 SYGVQD (reference sequence). The V and J ends lost 3 bases and 2 bases respectively, with 11 bases between them. The CDR3 protein is CASSDVGVTYNEQFF. CDR3 coding DNA: TGCGCCAGCAGTGACGTGGGAGTGACCTACAATGAGCAGTTCTTC.

The chain recombines TRBV19 with TRBJ1-2; D is possibly TRBD1 (5 bases). CDR3 length: 12 residues. The ends were cut back, 4 bases at V and 5 bases at J, with 8 bases in the middle. Per the germline V gene, CDR1 is LNHDA and CDR2 is SQIVND (reference sequence). The CDR3 DNA follows: TGTGCCAGTAGTAGGGGCCGGTATGGCTACACCTTC. Its translation is CASSRGRYGYTF.

The chain recombines TRBV28 with TRBJ2-6; D possibly corresponds to TRBD1 (6 bases). Looked up from germline, CDR1 is MDHEN and CDR2 is SYDVKM. V lost 7 bases and J lost 0, with 10 bases in between. CDR3 length: 15 amino acids. The CDR3 DNA reads TGTGCCAGCAAGACAGGAAGCTCTGGGGCCAACGTCCTGACTTTC. Residues: CASKTGSSGANVLTF.